What follows are 18 T cell receptor beta chains derived from one specimen sequenced in a study of T-cell reconstitution after alpha-beta-depleted transplantation in children. During its preparation, the TCRbeta library received unique molecular identifiers. Each CDR3 protein gets one entry after TCRdb re-called the PCR reads with MiXCR. The sample includes around 680,000 distinct CDR3 sequences, over 15% of them seen just once. Sequenced here: PBMCs from the stem cell graft donor, sampled from the stem cell graft. The source is a human donor who donated a stem cell graft to a child with acute myeloid leukemia.

This clonotype was recorded a few times. V gene TRBV7-6 combines with J gene TRBJ2-3; possible D gene TRBD2, 7 bases. Germline loops: CDR1 SGHVS, CDR2 FNYEAQ. CDR3 length: 15 amino acids. The V and J ends lost 5 bases and 6 bases respectively, with 18 bases between them. The CDR3 loop is CASSPSGGPYDTQYF. The CDR3 DNA reads TGTGCCAGCAGCCCGTCGGGGGGCCCCTACGATACGCAGTATTTT.

This clonotype was detected only a few times. This rearrangement joins TRBV5-1 to TRBJ2-1; 7 bases map to TRBD1. The CDR3 contains 15 residues. Per germline, CDR1 SGHRS and CDR2 YFSETQ. V gave up 3 bases and J gave up 6 bases; unmatched junction bases: 9. DNA of the CDR3: TGCGCCAGCAGCTCGACAGGGTATAGAGGCAATGAGCAGTTCTTC. Translated, it gives CASSSTGYRGNEQFF. Combining the CDR3 with reference TRBV5-1 and TRBJ2-1 gives the whole variable domain KAGVTQTPRYLIKTRGQQVTLSCSPISGHRSVSWYQQTPGQGLQFLFEYFSETQRNKGNFPGRFSGRQFSNSRSEMNVSTLELGDSALYLCASSSTGYRGNEQFFGPGTRLTVL.

This clonotype was found many times. The chain uses TRBV20-1 and TRBJ1-1; tentatively, D is TRBD1 (6 bases). CDR3 size: 16 residues. V lost 1 base to trimming and J lost 0 bases, with 15 bases between them. Germline V CDR1 and CDR2: DFQATT, SNEGSKA (reference sequence). CDR3 in amino acids: CSARVSQGGMNTEAFF. The CDR3 region has the DNA TGCAGTGCTAGAGTTTCACAGGGAGGGATGAACACTGAAGCTTTCTTT.

This clonotype was seen many times. The chain is built from TRBV29-1 and TRBJ2-5; 7 bases match TRBD2. Germline lookup yields CDR1 SQVTM and CDR2 ANQGSEA. The CDR3 has 13 amino acids. Trimming cost V 2 bases and J 3 bases; bases outside gene matches: 3. Here the CDR3 DNA reads TGCAGCGTTGAAATAGGGAGGGAAGAGACCCAGTACTTC. Its translation: CSVEIGREETQYF.

The rearrangement uses TRBV7-2 and TRBJ1-4, with TRBD1 matching over 9 bases. CDR1 and CDR2 (germline): SGHTA, FQGNSA. With 1 base clipped from V and 6 bases from J, the junction kept 6 bases outside the gene matches. The CDR3 runs to 16 residues. CDR3 residues: CASSLGPGQGDEKLFF. In nucleotides, the CDR3 is TGTGCCAGCAGCTTAGGACCGGGACAGGGTGATGAAAAACTGTTTTTT.

The rearrangement joins TRBV10-3 to TRBJ1-2; the D gene is possibly TRBD1 (5 bases). CDR1 and CDR2 from the germline V gene are ENHRY and SYGVKD. V was shortened by 2 bases and J by 6 bases, with 13 bases between the two germline ends. The CDR3 is made up of 14 amino acids. CDR3 in DNA: TGTGCCATCAGTGAGGGGGCAGGATCTCATGGCTACACCTTC. Residues: CAISEGAGSHGYTF.

This clonotype has only one observation. A much larger clone lies a single base off, so this may be a read error. This chain uses TRBV15 with TRBJ2-1, with TRBD2 identical over 11 bases. The CDR3 sequence is 15 residues long. CDR1 LNHNV and CDR2 YYDKDF come from the germline V gene (reference sequence). CDR3 sequence: CSTSPRTSGYNEQFF. CDR3 in DNA: TGTTCCACCAGCCCGCGGACTAGCGGGTACAATGAGCAGTTCTTC.

This clonotype has at least ten counts. The rearrangement links TRBV5-5 to TRBJ2-1; 7 nucleotides line up with TRBD1. The CDR3 spans 13 residues. After removal of 0 bases from V and 9 bases from J, the junction contained 3 bases not matched to a gene. The germline CDR1 and CDR2 sequences are SGHKS and YYEKEE (reference sequence). CDR3 region: CASSLEHRGEQFF. CDR3 nucleotides: TGTGCCAGCAGCTTGGAACACAGGGGTGAGCAGTTCTTC.

This clonotype has ten or more counts. The chain employs TRBV29-1 and TRBJ2-7; D is unresolved. V was clipped by 0 bases and J by 3 bases, with 6 bases between them. Germline CDR1 and CDR2: SQVTM and ANQGSEA. The CDR3 loop spans 12 amino acids. This CDR3 reads CSVEDDNYEQYV. The CDR3 DNA reads TGCAGCGTTGAAGATGACAACTACGAGCAGTACGTC.

CDR3 sequence (DNA): TGTGCCAGCAGTTACCAGGGGAACACCGGGGAGCTGTTTTTT. As protein: CASSYQGNTGELFF. The genes are TRBV12-3 or TRBV12-4 and TRBJ2-2; tentatively, D is TRBD1 (5 bases). The CDR3 has 14 residues. The V end was cut by 4 bases, the J end by 1 base, with 7 bases between.

Details on this clonotype: This may arise from a read error, as a much more abundant clone is one base away. The chain has TRBV20-1 and TRBJ1-4, with D tentatively TRBD1 (6 bases). Trimming took off 8 bases at V and 3 bases at J, with 16 bases between the two ends. This CDR3 is built from 14 residues. Per germline, CDR1 DFQATT and CDR2 SNEGSKA (reference sequence). The DNA for the CDR3 is TGCAGTTCAAGACAGGCTCGGGCTAATGAAAAACTGTTTTTT. Protein product: CSSRQARANEKLFF.

V and J are TRBV20-1 and TRBJ2-6; D gene ambiguous. This CDR3 comprises 14 residues. Trimming left V 3 bases short and J 0 bases short, with 6 bases between. CDR1 and CDR2 (germline): DFQATT, SNEGSKA (reference sequence). Here the CDR3 DNA reads TGCAGTGCTAGCTCCATCTCTGGGGCCAACGTCCTGACTTTC. Its translation: CSASSISGANVLTF.

The genes are TRBV28 and TRBJ2-3, with a weak D call TRBD2 (7 bases). The V end was cut by 8 bases, the J end by 1 base, with 16 bases between. Per the germline V gene, CDR1 is MDHEN and CDR2 is SYDVKM. CDR3 length: 15 residues. The CDR3 reads CASGLSGGGTDTQYF. CDR3 sequence (DNA): TGTGCCAGCGGCCTTTCGGGGGGCGGCACAGATACGCAGTATTTT.

This clonotype was found many times. This chain links TRBV20-1 with TRBJ2-7; D is unresolved. Trimming stripped 5 bases from V and 0 bases from J, with 23 bases between. The CDR3 is 17 amino acids. Germline V gene lookup returns CDR1 DFQATT and CDR2 SNEGSKA (reference sequence). Written as DNA, the CDR3 is TGCAGTGCTCTTTTCCTGGGTGGGAACTCTGGCTCCTACGAGCAGTACTTC. This encodes CSALFLGGNSGSYEQYF.

The chain employs TRBV21-1 and TRBJ2-1; TRBD2 reflects the table's D call only, with no check against the DNA. TRBV21-1 is given as a pseudogene. The CDR3 consists of 17 residues. The CDR3, as DNA: TGTGCCAGCAGCTCGCAACGTGGGGGACTAGTATACAATGAGCAGTTCTTC. Translation gives CASSSQRGGLVYNEQFF.

Many counts were recorded for this clonotype. J is TRBJ1-6 and V is TRBV10-1, with D uncertain. The CDR3 spans 13 residues. CDR1 and CDR2 (germline): WNHNN, SYGVQD (reference sequence). V was clipped by 2 bases and J by 3 bases, with 2 bases between them. The CDR3 sequence is CASSEDYNSPLHF. CDR3 DNA: TGCGCCAGCAGTGAGGACTATAATTCACCCCTCCACTTT.

In this sample, this clonotype turned up a few times. This may arise from a read error, as a much more abundant clone is one base away. This rearrangement joins TRBV7-9 to TRBJ1-2, with TRBD1 identical over 9 bases. CDR3 length: 14 amino acids. Losses at the gene ends were 4 bases for V and 3 bases for J; bases not matched to a gene: 3. CDR1 and CDR2 (germline): SEHNR, FQNEAQ (reference sequence). The DNA for the CDR3 is TGTGCCAGCAGCTCAACAGGGGGCGACTATGGCTACACCTTC. Its protein product is CASSSTGGDYGYTF.

This sequence joins TRBV27 and TRBJ2-1; tentatively, D is TRBD1 or TRBD2 (5 bases each). The CDR3 loop spans 13 amino acids. Germline CDR1 reads MNHEY; CDR2 reads SMNVEV (reference sequence). V lost 5 bases to trimming and J lost 8 bases, with 13 bases between them. CDR3 protein: CASSRGFLHEQFF. In DNA form, the CDR3 reads TGTGCCAGCAGTCGGGGCTTCTTGCATGAGCAGTTCTTC.